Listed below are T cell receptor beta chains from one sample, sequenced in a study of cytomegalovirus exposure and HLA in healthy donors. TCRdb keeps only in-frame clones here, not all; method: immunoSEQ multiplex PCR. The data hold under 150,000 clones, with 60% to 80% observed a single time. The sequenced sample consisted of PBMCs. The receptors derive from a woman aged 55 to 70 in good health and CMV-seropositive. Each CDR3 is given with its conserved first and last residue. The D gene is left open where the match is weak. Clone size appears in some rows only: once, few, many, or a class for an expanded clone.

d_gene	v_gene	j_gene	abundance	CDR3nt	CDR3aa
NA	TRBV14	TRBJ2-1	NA	TGTGCCAGCAGCCAAGATGAGACGGGTTGGAGGAATGAGCAGTTCTTC	CASSQDETGWRNEQFF
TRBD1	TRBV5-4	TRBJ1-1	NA	TGTGCCAGCAGGGAGACAGGGTCTGAAGCTTTCTTT	CASRETGSEAFF
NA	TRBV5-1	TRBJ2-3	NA	TGCGCCAGCAGCTTGGTGACTAGCACAGATACGCAGTATTTT	CASSLVTSTDTQYF
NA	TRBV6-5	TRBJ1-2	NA	TGTGCCAGCAGGAGTAGCCGGAAAGGCGGCTACACCTTC	CASRSSRKGGYTF
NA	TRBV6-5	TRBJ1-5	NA	TGTGCCAGCAGTGAGGGTCAGCCCCAGCATTTT	CASSEGQPQHF
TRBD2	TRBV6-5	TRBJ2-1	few	TGTGCCAGCAGTTACTCGATAGGGACTAGCGACAATGAGCAGTTCTTC	CASSYSIGTSDNEQFF
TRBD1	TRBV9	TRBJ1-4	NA	TGTGCCAGCAGCGACGACAGGGGGCCTGAAAAACTGTTTTTT	CASSDDRGPEKLFF
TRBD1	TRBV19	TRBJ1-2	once	TGTGCCAGTAGTATGGGATCTGACAGGGGGCGAGGCTACACCTTC	CASSMGSDRGRGYTF
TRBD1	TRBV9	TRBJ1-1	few	TGTGCCAGCAGCGCGTCCATACAGGGGGCATTTACTGAAGCTTTCTTT	CASSASIQGAFTEAFF
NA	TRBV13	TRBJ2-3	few	TGTGCCAGCAGACCCGGGAGCACAGATACGCAGTATTTT	CASRPGSTDTQYF
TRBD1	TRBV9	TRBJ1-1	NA	TGTGCCAGCAGCTTCGGACAGGCTAGCACTGAAGCTTTCTTT	CASSFGQASTEAFF
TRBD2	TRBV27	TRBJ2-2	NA	TGTGCCAGCAGTAGACTAGCCGCGAACACCGGGGAGCTGTTTTTT	CASSRLAANTGELFF
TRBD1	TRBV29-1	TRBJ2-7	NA	TGCAGCGTTGAATTGGCCCGGGACAGGGGTGTCTACGAGCAGTACTTC	CSVELARDRGVYEQYF
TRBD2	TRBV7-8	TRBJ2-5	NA	TGTGCCAGCAGCGGCCAGCGGGGGGTAGATCAAGAGACCCAGTACTTC	CASSGQRGVDQETQYF